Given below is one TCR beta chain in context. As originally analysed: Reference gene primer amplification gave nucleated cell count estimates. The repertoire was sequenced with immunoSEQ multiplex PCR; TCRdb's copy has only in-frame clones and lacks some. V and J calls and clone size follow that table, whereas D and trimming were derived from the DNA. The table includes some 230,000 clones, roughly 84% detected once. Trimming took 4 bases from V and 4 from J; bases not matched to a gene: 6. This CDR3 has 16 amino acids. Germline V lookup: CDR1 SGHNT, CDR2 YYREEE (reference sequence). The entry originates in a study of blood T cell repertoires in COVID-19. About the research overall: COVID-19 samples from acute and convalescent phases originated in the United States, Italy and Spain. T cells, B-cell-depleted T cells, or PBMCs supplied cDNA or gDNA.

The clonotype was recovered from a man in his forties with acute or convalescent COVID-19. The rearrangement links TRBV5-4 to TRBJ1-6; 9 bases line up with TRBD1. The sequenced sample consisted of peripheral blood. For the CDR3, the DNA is TGTGCCAGCAGCCGGACAGGGGTTTCTTATAATTCACCCCTCCACTTT. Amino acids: CASSRTGVSYNSPLHF.